This is a list of T cell receptor beta chains from one sample in a study of CD8+CD57+ T cells in acquired aplastic anemia. Via MiXCR, TCRdb re-called the reads, giving one row per CDR3 protein. The table lists some 240,000 distinct CDR3 sequences, 30% to 35% of them singletons. The sample consisted of sorted CD4+, CD8+, or CD8+CD57+ T cells (not recorded which) from PBMCs. The receptor source for this set is a human donor in good health, serving as a control. Each CDR3 is given with its conserved first and last residue.

v_gene,j_gene,CDR3aa
TRBV5-5,TRBJ1-2,CASSLYTEGSVYGYTF
TRBV11-1,TRBJ2-1,CAISPTHREQPYSEQFF
TRBV10-1,TRBJ2-7,CASSDPTSGNSYEQYF
TRBV2,TRBJ2-3,CASSVDAGTGWDTQYF
TRBV6-1,TRBJ1-2,CASSTGTGGCGYTF
TRBV7-2,TRBJ2-1,CASSPIITSGGEQFF
TRBV20-1,TRBJ1-1,CSARPDANTEAFF
TRBV20-1,TRBJ2-2,CSARGVAAVLAGNTGELFF
TRBV19,TRBJ2-1,CASTEDRGPYNEQFF
TRBV7-2,TRBJ1-6,CASSLYRIDDSPLHF
TRBV5-1,TRBJ2-5,CASSPGTFYQETQYF
TRBV25-1,TRBJ1-1,CAASAWGRSEAFF
TRBV11-1,TRBJ2-1,CASSLGRESLGNEQFF
TRBV25-1,TRBJ2-1,CASSSTYHSGQGAPRDNEQFF
TRBV6-1,TRBJ2-1,CASSQTYPGLAGSEQFF
TRBV20-1,TRBJ2-5,CSAPLVRETQYF
TRBV12-3/TRBV12-4,TRBJ1-1,CASSNRGSNTEAFF
TRBV15,TRBJ2-7,CATSTWTLSHYEQYF
TRBV11-1,TRBJ1-1,CASSFVQGTNTEAFF
TRBV5-1,TRBJ2-1,CASSLATSSYNEQFF
TRBV3-1,TRBJ2-3,CASSQDGADTQYF
TRBV5-1,TRBJ2-7,CASRFATSYEQYF
TRBV19,TRBJ1-1,CASSATTGIGEAFF
TRBV5-5,TRBJ2-3,CASSLAVWAADTQYF
TRBV29-1,TRBJ2-7,CSVAGTSYSYEQYF
TRBV11-2,TRBJ1-3,CASSPLGTLRSGNTIYF
TRBV28,TRBJ2-7,CASRRASSYEQYF
TRBV5-1,TRBJ2-7,CASSQSPGQTSYEQYF
TRBV7-9,TRBJ2-7,CASSLLGTTYEQYF
TRBV12-3/TRBV12-4,TRBJ1-6,CASSPRDNSPLHF
TRBV9,TRBJ2-2,CASSAGVGGLWTGELFF
TRBV10-2,TRBJ1-1,CASSDYHMNTEAFF
TRBV29-1,TRBJ1-1,CSGGDRAPEAFF
TRBV30,TRBJ2-7,CAWSVDQGAYEQYF
TRBV20-1,TRBJ2-2,CSASLTGANTGELFF
TRBV10-3,TRBJ2-7,CAISESGREQYF
TRBV25-1,TRBJ2-3,CASSQRDTQYF
TRBV29-1,TRBJ1-3,CSAQGAGGNTIYF
TRBV12-3/TRBV12-4,TRBJ1-3,CASSRQGAAGNTIYF
TRBV2,TRBJ2-3,CASSATGSDTQYF
TRBV2,TRBJ2-5,CASLRAGLETQYF
TRBV6-1,TRBJ1-4,CASSLPGGGGEKLFF
TRBV7-9,TRBJ1-5,CASSLGPPTPQHF
TRBV10-3,TRBJ2-5,CAISDGGQETQYF
TRBV6-1,TRBJ1-3,CASSRTGLGGNTIYF
TRBV24-1,TRBJ1-3,CAASVSDSPGNTIYF
TRBV7-9,TRBJ2-1,CASSLGLGDEQFF